This section outlines one TCR beta chain sequence together with its context. Its antigen remains unidentified. In the PCR, 60 Vbeta and 13 Jbeta primers were used. Sequencing was performed with immunoSEQ multiplex PCR; in TCRdb, only in-frame clones are kept and a portion is missing. Altogether about 160,000 clones are present, approximately 80% being singletons, with the ten largest covering approximately 1.5%. This specimen comes from a study of cytomegalovirus exposure and HLA in healthy donors. General study findings and limits: Later work associated roughly 17,000 TCR beta sequences with HLA alleles at 0.05 false discovery rate. Several of the most significant clusters appeared, in a later analysis, to be linked to common viral pathogens. Most subjects had HLA-A and HLA-B alleles reportedly predicted accurately by TCR beta sequences.

While unrecorded immune exposures were likely, the donors were nominally healthy when sampled. CDR1 is MNHNS, CDR2 SASEGT, per germline. The CDR3 consists of 15 residues. Trimming left V 10 bases short and J 1 base short, with 17 bases between. The rearrangement joins TRBV6-1 to TRBJ2-1, with D possibly being TRBD1 (5 bases). The source material was PBMCs. This clonotype was obtained from a woman younger than 30 in good health and CMV-seronegative. The CDR3 spells CATPPGIISYNEQFF. CDR3 nucleotide sequence: TGTGCCACCCCCCCAGGGATTATATCCTACAATGAGCAGTTCTTC.